This T cell receptor (beta chain) is from a study of response to subunit inactivated influenza vaccine. This CDR3 has 15 amino acids. Trimming took 1 base from V and 7 from J, leaving 14 bases between them. From germline, CDR1 is SGHTA and CDR2 FQGNSA. In regard to this clonotype: What it binds is not known.

Study outcomes and limitations: The authors proposed limited new T cell recruitment per seasonal influenza vaccination.

MiXCR, applied by TCRdb to the RT-PCR reads, yields one record per CDR3 protein. The sample consists of around 250,000 distinct CDR3 sequences, more than 9% of them appearing once. The chain recombines TRBV7-2 with TRBJ2-1, with a tentative D call TRBD1 (7 bases). The sequencing used non-naive T cells sorted from PBMCs, collected roughly 2 weeks before vaccination. This receptor was obtained from a man aged 45 to 65 who received an inactivated influenza vaccine. Written as DNA, the CDR3 is TGTGCCAGCAGCTTAGGACTAGGGGGCCATAATGAGCAGTTCTTC. It is translated as CASSLGLGGHNEQFF.